This T cell receptor beta chain originates from a study of cytomegalovirus exposure and HLA in healthy donors. Study context: Earlier sequencing of around 190 million T cells yielded roughly 120 million unique TCR beta sequences. Study observations and caveats: Three CMV-associated chains proved CMV antigen-specific in vitro. According to the study, around 160 TCR beta chains were cytomegalovirus-associated.

Per the germline V gene, CDR1 is MDHEN and CDR2 is SYDVKM. The CDR3 is 16 residues long. Trimming removed 2 bases from V and 3 bases from J; junction bases left unmatched: 6. The study ran its PCR with 60 Vbeta and 13 Jbeta primers. Clones were read by immunoSEQ multiplex PCR, and TCRdb kept only the in-frame ones, dropping some. The sample lists tens of thousands of clones; roughly 78% were seen once. A note on this clone: Its antigen is not identified.

J is TRBJ1-5 and V is TRBV28; TRBD1 agrees at 8 bases. Sequencing was done on a sample of PBMCs. This sequence originates from a man aged 35 to 55 in good health and CMV-seronegative. The CDR3 coding sequence is TGTGCCAGCAGTTTACCCCAGGGGGCGTCCAATCAGCCCCAGCATTTT. Translated: CASSLPQGASNQPQHF. The full variable domain, its missing parts supplied by reference TRBV28 and TRBJ1-5, is DVKVTQSSRYLVKRTGEKVFLECVQDMDHENMFWYRQDPGLGLRLIYFSYDVKMKEKGDIPEGYSVSREKKERFSLILESASTNQTSMYLCASSLPQGASNQPQHFGDGTRLSIL.